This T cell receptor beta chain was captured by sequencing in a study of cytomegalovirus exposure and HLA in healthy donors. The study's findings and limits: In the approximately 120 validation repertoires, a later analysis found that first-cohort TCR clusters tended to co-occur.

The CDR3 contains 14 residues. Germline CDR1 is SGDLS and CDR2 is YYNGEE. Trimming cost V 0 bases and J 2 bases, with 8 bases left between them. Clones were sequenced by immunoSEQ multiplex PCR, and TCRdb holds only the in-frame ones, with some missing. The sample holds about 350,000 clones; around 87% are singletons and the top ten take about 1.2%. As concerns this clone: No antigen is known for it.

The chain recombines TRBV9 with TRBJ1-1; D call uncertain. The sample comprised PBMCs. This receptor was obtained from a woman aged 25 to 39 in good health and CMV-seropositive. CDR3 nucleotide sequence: TGTGCCAGCAGCGTAGGGAGCACAAACACTGAAGCTTTCTTT. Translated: CASSVGSTNTEAFF.